What follows describes a single T cell receptor beta chain. What antigen it recognizes has not been identified. Base qualities are not at hand, and no much larger clone is one base apart. The sample comes from a study of blood T cell repertoires in COVID-19 (dated by TCRdb to between 2020 and 2021). Concerning the study at large: Collaborator samples came from the United States, Italy and Spain and covered acute and convalescent phases of COVID-19. The dataset comprised deeply sampled blood TCRbeta repertoires from subjects exposed to, actively infected with, or recovered from COVID-19. The samples were drawn from the first 160 participants of the ongoing ImmuneRACE study and from 950 to 1,500 subjects provided by 6 global collaborators. Sample metadata almost always included a de-identified subject ID, COVID-19 status, age in years and sex. The repertoires were made available in a free public database intended to serve as a resource for research on the immune response to SARS-CoV-2. HLA class I and class II types, where available, came from metadata supplied by the sample provider rather than from assay-based typing. The prospective study material was composed of cDNA or gDNA derived from T cells, B-cell-depleted T cells, or PBMCs.

The CDR3 covers 15 residues, taking in both the cysteine and the phenylalanine. The DNA shown is the 45-base CDR3, in frame from base 1. V has 7 bases trimmed and J has 2 bases trimmed; junction bases matching no gene number 9. Based on the germline V gene, the CDR1 and CDR2 sequences are MNHEY and SVGAGI. General conclusions and limits of the study: The quantity of clinical and demographic metadata differed by source and by participant and was supplied without curation.

The immunoSEQ Assay, a bias-controlled multiplex PCR, was used to amplify TCRbeta CDR3 regions from genomic DNA. The original methods were these. Nucleated cell counts per sample were estimated from amplification of reference gene primers within the assay. Sequence reads were collapsed and filtered to measure the absolute abundance of every unique TCRbeta CDR3 rearrangement. For each sample, productive Simpson clonality was calculated by taking the square root of Simpson's diversity index across productive rearrangements. The clones in this table, taken by TCRdb from immuneACCESS, are in-frame only. Not every clone is retained; where verified, under half of the shortfall comes from an unresolved V gene, and the cause of the rest is unknown. V and J calls and clone size are those listed in that table; D and trimming were worked out from the DNA. The sample table lists approximately 450,000 clones, roughly 91% of them with a count of one. In total, the top ten clones hold over 4% of the sample.

Collaborating institutions collected whole blood in K2EDTA tubes following their own protocols. For TCRbeta analysis, collaborator samples were shipped as frozen whole blood, as isolated PBMCs, or as DNA extracted from either sample type. The TCR originated in a woman younger than 45 with acute or convalescent COVID-19. The V and J segments used are TRBV6-5 and TRBJ2-3; TRBD2 lines up with 7 middle nucleotides. Sample: peripheral blood. The CDR3 reads as follows: CASMGGHYSTDTQYF. The sequenced DNA is TGTGCCAGCATGGGAGGGCATTACTCCACAGATACGCAGTATTTT.